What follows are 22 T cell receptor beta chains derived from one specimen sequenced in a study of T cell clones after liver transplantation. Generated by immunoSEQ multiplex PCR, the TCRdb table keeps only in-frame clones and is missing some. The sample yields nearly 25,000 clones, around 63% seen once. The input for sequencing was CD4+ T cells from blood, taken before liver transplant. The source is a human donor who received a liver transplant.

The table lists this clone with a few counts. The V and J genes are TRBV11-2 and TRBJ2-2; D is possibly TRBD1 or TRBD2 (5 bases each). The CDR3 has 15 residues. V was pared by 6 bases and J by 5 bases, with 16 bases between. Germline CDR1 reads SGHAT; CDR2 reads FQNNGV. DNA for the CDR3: TGTGCCAGCAGGTCACTCAGAGAGGGGACCGGGGAGCTGTTTTTT. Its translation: CASRSLREGTGELFF.

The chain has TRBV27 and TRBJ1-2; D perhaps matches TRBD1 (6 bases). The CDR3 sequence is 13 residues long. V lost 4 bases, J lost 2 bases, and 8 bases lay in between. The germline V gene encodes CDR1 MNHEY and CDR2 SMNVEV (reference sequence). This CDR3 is CASSSGQNYGYTF. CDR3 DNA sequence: TGTGCCAGCAGTTCCGGACAGAACTATGGCTACACCTTC.

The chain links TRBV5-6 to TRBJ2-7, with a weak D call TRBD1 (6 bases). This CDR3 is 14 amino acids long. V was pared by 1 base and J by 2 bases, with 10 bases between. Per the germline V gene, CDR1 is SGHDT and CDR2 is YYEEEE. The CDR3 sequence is CASSLYRDPYEQYF. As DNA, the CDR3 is TGTGCCAGCAGCTTGTACAGGGATCCCTACGAGCAGTACTTC.

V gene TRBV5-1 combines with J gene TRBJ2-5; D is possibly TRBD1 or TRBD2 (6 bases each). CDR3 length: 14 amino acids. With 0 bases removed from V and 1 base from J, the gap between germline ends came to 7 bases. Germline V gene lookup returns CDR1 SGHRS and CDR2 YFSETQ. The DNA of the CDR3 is TGCGCCAGCAGCTTGGGGGGGGCCCAAGAGACCCAGTACTTC. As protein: CASSLGGAQETQYF. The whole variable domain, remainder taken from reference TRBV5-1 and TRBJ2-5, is KAGVTQTPRYLIKTRGQQVTLSCSPISGHRSVSWYQQTPGQGLQFLFEYFSETQRNKGNFPGRFSGRQFSNSRSEMNVSTLELGDSALYLCASSLGGAQETQYFGPGTRLLVL.

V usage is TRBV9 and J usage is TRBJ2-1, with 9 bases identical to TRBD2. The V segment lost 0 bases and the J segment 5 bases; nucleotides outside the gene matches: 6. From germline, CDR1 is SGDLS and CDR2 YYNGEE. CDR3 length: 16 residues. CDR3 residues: CASSVGLAGLNNEQFF. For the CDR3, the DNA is TGTGCCAGCAGCGTAGGGCTAGCGGGACTAAACAATGAGCAGTTCTTC.

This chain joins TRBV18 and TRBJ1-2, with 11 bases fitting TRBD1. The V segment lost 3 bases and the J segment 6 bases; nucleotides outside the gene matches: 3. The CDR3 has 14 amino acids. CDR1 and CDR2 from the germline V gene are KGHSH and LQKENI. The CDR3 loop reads CASSPGTGGDGYTF. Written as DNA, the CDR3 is TGTGCCAGCTCACCGGGGACAGGGGGAGATGGCTACACCTTC. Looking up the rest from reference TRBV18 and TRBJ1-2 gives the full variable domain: NAGVMQNPRHLVRRRGQEARLRCSPMKGHSHVYWYRQLPEEGLKFMVYLQKENIIDESGMPKERFSAEFPKEGPSILRIQQVVRGDSAAYFCASSPGTGGDGYTFGSGTRLTVV.

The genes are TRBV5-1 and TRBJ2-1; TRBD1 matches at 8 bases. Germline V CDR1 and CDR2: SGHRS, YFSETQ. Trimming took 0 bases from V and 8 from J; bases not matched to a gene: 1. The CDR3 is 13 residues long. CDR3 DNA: TGCGCCAGCAGCTTGGGACAGGGGTATGAGCAGTTCTTC. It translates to CASSLGQGYEQFF.

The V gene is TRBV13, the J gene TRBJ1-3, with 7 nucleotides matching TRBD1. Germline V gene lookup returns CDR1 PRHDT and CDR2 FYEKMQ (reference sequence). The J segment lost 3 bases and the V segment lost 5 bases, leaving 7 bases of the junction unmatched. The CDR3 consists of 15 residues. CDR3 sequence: CASSRQGINGNTIYF. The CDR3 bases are TGTGCCAGCAGCCGACAGGGAATAAATGGAAACACCATATATTTT. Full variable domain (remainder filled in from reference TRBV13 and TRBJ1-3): AAGVIQSPRHLIKEKRETATLKCYPIPRHDTVYWYQQGPGQDPQFLISFYEKMQSDKGSIPDRFSAQQFSDYHSELNMSSLELGDSALYFCASSRQGINGNTIYFGEGSWLTVV.

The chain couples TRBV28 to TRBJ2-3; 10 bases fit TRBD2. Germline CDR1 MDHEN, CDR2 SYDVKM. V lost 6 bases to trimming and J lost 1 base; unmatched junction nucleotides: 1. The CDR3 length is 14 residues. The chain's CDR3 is CASRSGGGTDTQYF. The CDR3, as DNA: TGTGCCAGCAGGAGCGGGGGGGGCACAGATACGCAGTATTTT.

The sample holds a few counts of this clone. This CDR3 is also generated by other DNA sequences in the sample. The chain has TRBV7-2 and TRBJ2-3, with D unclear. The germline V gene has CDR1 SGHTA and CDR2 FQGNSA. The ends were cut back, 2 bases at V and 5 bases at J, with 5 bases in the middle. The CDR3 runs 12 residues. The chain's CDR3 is CASSLLRDTQYF. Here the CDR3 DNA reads TGTGCCAGCAGCTTACTCCGAGATACGCAGTATTTT.

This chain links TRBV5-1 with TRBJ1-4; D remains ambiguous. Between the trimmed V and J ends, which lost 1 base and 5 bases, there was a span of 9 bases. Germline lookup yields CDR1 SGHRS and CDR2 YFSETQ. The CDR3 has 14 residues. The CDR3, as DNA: TGCGCCAGCAGCTTGAGGTCGTCCAATGAAAAACTGTTTTTT. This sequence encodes CASSLRSSNEKLFF. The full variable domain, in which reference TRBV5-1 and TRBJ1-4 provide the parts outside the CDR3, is KAGVTQTPRYLIKTRGQQVTLSCSPISGHRSVSWYQQTPGQGLQFLFEYFSETQRNKGNFPGRFSGRQFSNSRSEMNVSTLELGDSALYLCASSLRSSNEKLFFGSGTQLSVL.

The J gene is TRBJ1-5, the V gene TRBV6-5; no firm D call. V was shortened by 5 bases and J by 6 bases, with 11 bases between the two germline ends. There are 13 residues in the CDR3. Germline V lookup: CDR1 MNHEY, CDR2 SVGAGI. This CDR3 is CASSENPGQPQHF. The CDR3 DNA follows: TGTGCCAGCAGTGAAAATCCAGGTCAGCCCCAGCATTTT.

CDR3 loop: CASRRGENYGYTF. The CDR3 DNA reads as TGTGCCAGCAGACGCGGGGAAAACTATGGCTACACCTTC. The chain uses TRBV6-6 and TRBJ1-2; D call uncertain. Germline CDR1 MNHNY, CDR2 SVGAGI (reference sequence). This CDR3 has 13 amino acids. V lost 6 bases, J lost 2 bases, and 10 bases lay in between.

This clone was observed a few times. CDR3 sequence: CASSFIAGAGELFF. CDR3 nucleotide sequence: TGTGCCAGCAGCTTTATAGCGGGAGCGGGGGAGCTGTTTTTT. The J gene is TRBJ2-2, the V gene TRBV7-8, with 9 bases lining up with TRBD2. Per germline, CDR1 SGHVS and CDR2 FQNEAQ. The CDR3 consists of 14 residues. V shed 3 bases and J 8 bases; nucleotides not matched to a gene: 4.

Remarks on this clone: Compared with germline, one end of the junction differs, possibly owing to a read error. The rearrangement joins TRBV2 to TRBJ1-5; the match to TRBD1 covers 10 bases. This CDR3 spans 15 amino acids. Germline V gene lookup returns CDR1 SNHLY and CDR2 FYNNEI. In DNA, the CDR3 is TGTGCCAGCAGCGAAGGAGACAGGGGGCGGCAGCCCCAGCATTTT. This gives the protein CASSEGDRGRQPQHF.

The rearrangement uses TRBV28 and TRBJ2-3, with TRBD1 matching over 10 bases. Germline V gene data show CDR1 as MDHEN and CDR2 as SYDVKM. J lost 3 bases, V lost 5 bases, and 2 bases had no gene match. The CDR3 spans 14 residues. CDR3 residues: CASSPGQGTDTQYF. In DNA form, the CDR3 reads TGTGCCAGCAGTCCGGGACAGGGGACAGATACGCAGTATTTT.

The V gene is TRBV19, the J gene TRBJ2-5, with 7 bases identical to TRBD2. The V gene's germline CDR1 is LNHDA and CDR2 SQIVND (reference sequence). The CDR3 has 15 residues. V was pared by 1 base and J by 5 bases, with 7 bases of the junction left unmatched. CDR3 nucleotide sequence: TGTGCCAGTAGTATAGGGGGAGGGCACGAGGAGACCCAGTACTTC. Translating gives CASSIGGGHEETQYF.

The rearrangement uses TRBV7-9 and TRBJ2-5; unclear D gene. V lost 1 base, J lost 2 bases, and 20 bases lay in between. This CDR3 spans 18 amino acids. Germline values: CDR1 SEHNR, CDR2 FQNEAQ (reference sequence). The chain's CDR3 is CASSLDPYPEWGQETQYF. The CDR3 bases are TGTGCCAGCAGCTTAGATCCTTATCCTGAGTGGGGACAAGAGACCCAGTACTTC.

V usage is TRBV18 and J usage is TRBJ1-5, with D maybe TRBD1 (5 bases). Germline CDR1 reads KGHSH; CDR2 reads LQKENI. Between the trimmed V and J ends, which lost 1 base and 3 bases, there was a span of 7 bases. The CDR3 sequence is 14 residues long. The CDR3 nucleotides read TGTGCCAGCTCACCACAGGGGCCCAATCAGCCCCAGCATTTT. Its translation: CASSPQGPNQPQHF. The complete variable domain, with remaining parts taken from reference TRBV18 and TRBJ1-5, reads NAGVMQNPRHLVRRRGQEARLRCSPMKGHSHVYWYRQLPEEGLKFMVYLQKENIIDESGMPKERFSAEFPKEGPSILRIQQVVRGDSAAYFCASSPQGPNQPQHFGDGTRLSIL.

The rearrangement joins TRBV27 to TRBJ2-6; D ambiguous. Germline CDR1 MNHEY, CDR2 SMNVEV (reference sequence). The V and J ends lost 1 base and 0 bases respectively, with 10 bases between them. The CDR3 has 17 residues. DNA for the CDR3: TGTGCCAGCAGTTTATTTGCCGCGAGCTCTGGGGCCAACGTCCTGACTTTC. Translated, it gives CASSLFAASSGANVLTF.

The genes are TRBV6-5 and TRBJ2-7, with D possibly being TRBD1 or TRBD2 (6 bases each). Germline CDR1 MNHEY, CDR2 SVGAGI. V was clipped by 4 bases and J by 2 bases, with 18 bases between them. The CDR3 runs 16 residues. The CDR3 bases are TGTGCCAGCAGTTTCGACCCGGGGGCAGGCACCTACGAGCAGTACGTC. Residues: CASSFDPGAGTYEQYV.

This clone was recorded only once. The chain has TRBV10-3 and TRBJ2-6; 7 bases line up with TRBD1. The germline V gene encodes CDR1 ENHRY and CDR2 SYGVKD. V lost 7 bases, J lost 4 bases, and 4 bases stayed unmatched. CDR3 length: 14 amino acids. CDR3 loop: CAITTGDGANVLTF. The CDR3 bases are TGTGCCATCACCACAGGGGACGGGGCCAACGTCCTGACTTTC.